Below are 29 T cell receptor beta chains sequenced from a single sample in a study of T cell changes during pregnancy in multiple sclerosis. Using immunoSEQ multiplex PCR, the repertoire was profiled, and TCRdb retains in-frame clones only, with some absent. Here the sample spans about 15,000 clones, 95% to 97% being singletons. The sequencing here drew on peripheral blood, taken in the third trimester of pregnancy. These receptors all come from a female donor with multiple sclerosis, enrolled in a pregnancy study.

V usage is TRBV4-1 and J usage is TRBJ2-5; TRBD1 agrees at 10 bases. Germline CDR1 MGHRA, CDR2 YSYEKL. The CDR3 covers 15 residues. With 1 base clipped from V and 4 bases from J, the junction kept 3 bases outside the gene matches. This chain's CDR3 is CASSQGDRGSETQYF. CDR3 bases: TGCGCCAGCAGCCAAGGGGACAGGGGTTCAGAGACCCAGTACTTC.

The rearrangement uses TRBV15 and TRBJ1-6; 8 bases align to TRBD1. CDR1 is LNHNV, CDR2 YYDKDF, per germline (reference sequence). The CDR3 has 15 residues. V shed 0 bases, J shed 10 bases, and the junction held 5 bases outside the gene matches. CDR3 loop: CATSRDADRGSPLHF. DNA for the CDR3: TGTGCCACCAGCAGAGATGCTGACAGGGGATCACCCCTCCACTTT.

This clone was recorded once. The chain's CDR3 is CASSQVLSDSREKLFF. CDR3 nucleotides: TGCGCCAGCAGCCAAGTTCTTTCGGACTCTCGGGAAAAACTGTTTTTT. This chain joins TRBV4-1 and TRBJ1-4, with D unresolved. Germline V gene data show CDR1 as MGHRA and CDR2 as YSYEKL. V lost 1 base and J lost 8, with 17 bases in between. CDR3 size: 16 residues.

The chain is built from TRBV7-9 and TRBJ1-5; D unresolved. The CDR3 covers 12 residues. CDR1 is SEHNR, CDR2 FQNEAQ, per germline (reference sequence). V gave up 3 bases and J gave up 7 bases, with 7 bases separating them. CDR3 sequence: CASSFSGQPQHF. DNA of the CDR3: TGTGCCAGCAGCTTTTCGGGGCAGCCCCAGCATTTT.

V usage is TRBV7-9 and J usage is TRBJ2-5; no definite D call. Germline loops: CDR1 SEHNR, CDR2 FQNEAQ (reference sequence). Trimming removed 6 bases from V and 5 bases from J, with 16 bases in between. CDR3 length: 14 amino acids. The CDR3 reads CASRPSGYWETQYF. CDR3 bases: TGTGCCAGCAGACCCTCAGGATACTGGGAGACCCAGTACTTC.

The chain employs TRBV2 and TRBJ1-4, with 8 bases fitting TRBD1. The CDR3 loop spans 14 amino acids. V gave up 4 bases and J gave up 3 bases; unmatched junction bases: 1. The germline gives CDR1 SNHLY, CDR2 FYNNEI. DNA for the CDR3: TGTGCCAGCAGTGGGACAGGGCCTAATGAAAAACTGTTTTTT. This sequence encodes CASSGTGPNEKLFF.

The chain carries TRBV4-1 and TRBJ2-7; D unresolved. V gave up 6 bases and J gave up 4 bases, with 22 bases separating them. Germline loops: CDR1 MGHRA, CDR2 YSYEKL. This CDR3 has 16 amino acids. This CDR3 is CASSLLSGLRGYEQYF. As DNA, the CDR3 is TGCGCCAGCAGTCTATTATCCGGATTAAGAGGATACGAGCAGTACTTC.

This sequence joins TRBV7-2 and TRBJ2-1; 7 nucleotides agree with TRBD1. The trim removed 6 bases at V and 8 bases at J, leaving 7 bases unmatched. The germline V gene has CDR1 SGHTA and CDR2 FQGNSA. This CDR3 comprises 13 residues. The CDR3 DNA reads TGTGCCAGCAGACCTTTAGGGGGCCATGAGCAGTTCTTC. Translated, it gives CASRPLGGHEQFF.

The chain couples TRBV14 to TRBJ1-1; D remains ambiguous. The V end lost 1 base, the J end lost 10 bases, and 13 bases lay between the germline ends. The CDR3 is 13 amino acids. CDR1 and CDR2 from the germline V gene are SGHDN and FVKESK. The CDR3 loop reads CASSQVMWAVAFF. CDR3 coding DNA: TGTGCCAGCAGCCAAGTGATGTGGGCCGTAGCTTTCTTT.

The DNA for the CDR3 is TGCGCCAGCAGCTTGGGAGTCGGGTCCTTCACCGGGGAGCTGTTTTTT. This encodes CASSLGVGSFTGELFF. The chain employs TRBV5-1 and TRBJ2-2; no reliable D call. Germline lookup yields CDR1 SGHRS and CDR2 YFSETQ. Trimming removed 0 bases at V and 4 bases at J, with 13 bases between. The CDR3 loop spans 16 amino acids.

This clone was seen just once. This sequence joins TRBV6-5 and TRBJ2-2; a possible D gene is TRBD1 (6 bases). Germline V gene data show CDR1 as MNHEY and CDR2 as SVGAGI. The CDR3 spans 15 residues. V was shortened by 2 bases and J by 5 bases, with 12 bases between the two germline ends. Written as DNA, the CDR3 is TGTGCCAGCAGTTACCACAGGGTAGAAACCGGGGAGCTGTTTTTT. As protein: CASSYHRVETGELFF.

This clone has a single count. This rearrangement joins TRBV7-9 to TRBJ2-7; D may be TRBD1 (6 bases). The CDR3 is made up of 18 amino acids. Germline CDR1 and CDR2: SEHNR and FQNEAQ (reference sequence). V was cut by 3 bases and J by 2 bases, with 23 bases left in between. In nucleotides, the CDR3 is TGTGCCAGCAGCTTTAGTTTAAGTAGTCCAGGGGCACCCTACGAGCAGTACTTC. Translating gives CASSFSLSSPGAPYEQYF.

This rearrangement joins TRBV19 to TRBJ1-5; D might be TRBD1 (6 bases). The CDR3 extends over 15 amino acids. The V end was cut by 5 bases, the J end by 5 bases, with 16 bases between. Germline-derived CDR1 and CDR2 are LNHDA and SQIVND (reference sequence). In DNA, the CDR3 is TGTGCCAGTAGTGGGGGAGACAGGCTGGATCAGCCCCAGCATTTT. This gives the protein CASSGGDRLDQPQHF.

The chain links TRBV12-2 to TRBJ2-7; the table's D gene call, TRBD2, was not cross checked with the DNA. TRBV12-2 counts as a pseudogene. The CDR3 covers 12 residues. CDR3 region: CASRRRGNEQYF. The CDR3 region has the DNA TGTGCAAGTCGCCGGCGCGGAAACGAGCAGTACTTC.

This chain joins TRBV7-9 and TRBJ2-7; a weak D match, TRBD1 (5 bases). Trimming stripped 5 bases from V and 5 bases from J, with 19 bases between. This CDR3 comprises 15 residues. The germline V gene encodes CDR1 SEHNR and CDR2 FQNEAQ (reference sequence). The CDR3 here is CASSRGQGMFHEQYF. In DNA form, the CDR3 reads TGTGCCAGCAGCCGCGGACAAGGAATGTTTCACGAGCAGTACTTC.

V and J are TRBV5-1 and TRBJ2-2, with 7 nucleotides matching TRBD2. Germline CDR1 SGHRS, CDR2 YFSETQ. Trimming cost V 4 bases and J 5 bases; bases outside gene matches: 5. This CDR3 is built from 14 residues. The CDR3 DNA reads TGCGCCAGCAGCGCCGACGGGGGGACCGGGGAGCTGTTTTTT. This sequence encodes CASSADGGTGELFF.

The V and J genes are TRBV7-8 and TRBJ2-7; weak D call: TRBD1 (5 bases). Germline CDR1 is SGHVS and CDR2 is FQNEAQ. This CDR3 contains 14 residues. Trimming took off 5 bases at V and 0 bases at J, with 11 bases between the two ends. In DNA form, the CDR3 reads TGTGCCAGCAGCCCCGGACATTCCTCCTACGAGCAGTACTTC. Protein sequence: CASSPGHSSYEQYF.

The chain uses TRBV29-1 and TRBJ1-2; 10 bases align to TRBD1. The trim removed 6 bases at V and 7 bases at J, leaving 5 bases unmatched. The germline gives CDR1 SQVTM, CDR2 ANQGSEA. This CDR3 region has 12 residues. CDR3 coding DNA: TGCAGCGTCCGAGGGACAGGGGCTGGCTACACCTTC. This codes for CSVRGTGAGYTF.

The chain carries TRBV10-3 and TRBJ1-2, with a possible D match to TRBD1 (5 bases). The V gene lost 7 bases and the J gene lost 3 bases, with 12 bases spanning the gap. CDR1 is ENHRY and CDR2 is SYGVKD in the germline V gene. The CDR3 runs 13 residues. CDR3 region: CAITADSYYGYTF. As DNA, the CDR3 is TGTGCCATCACCGCCGACAGCTACTATGGCTACACCTTC.

The chain uses TRBV30 and TRBJ1-2; D call uncertain. In germline, CDR1 is GTSNPN, CDR2 SVGIG (reference sequence). The CDR3 covers 15 residues. V lost 1 base, J lost 0 bases, and 12 bases lay in between. This CDR3 is CAWSARLEANYGYTF. CDR3 DNA sequence: TGTGCCTGGAGTGCCAGACTGGAAGCTAACTATGGCTACACCTTC.

This clone has a single count. The chain has TRBV21-1 and TRBJ2-7; no DNA check was done on the table's D call, TRBD1. TRBV21-1 represents a pseudogene. There are 14 residues in the CDR3. CDR3 sequence: CASSKGQVGYEQYF. The CDR3 DNA reads as TGTGCCAGCAGCAAAGGACAGGTAGGGTACGAGCAGTACTTC.

V is TRBV13 and J is TRBJ2-2; 9 bases align to TRBD2. The CDR3 contains 16 residues. The V gene's germline CDR1 is PRHDT and CDR2 FYEKMQ (reference sequence). The V and J ends lost 3 bases and 5 bases, in that order; junction bases with no gene match: 7. CDR3 DNA: TGTGCCAGCAGCTTCTCTAGCGGGATTACTACCGGGGAGCTGTTTTTT. Protein sequence: CASSFSSGITTGELFF. The complete variable domain, with remaining parts taken from reference TRBV13 and TRBJ2-2, reads AAGVIQSPRHLIKEKRETATLKCYPIPRHDTVYWYQQGPGQDPQFLISFYEKMQSDKGSIPDRFSAQQFSDYHSELNMSSLELGDSALYFCASSFSSGITTGELFFGEGSRLTVL.

The chain uses TRBV7-3 and TRBJ2-3; the match to TRBD2 covers 12 bases. The trim removed 4 bases at V and 4 bases at J, leaving 6 bases unmatched. There are 16 residues in the CDR3. The V gene's germline CDR1 is SGHTA and CDR2 FQGTGA. This CDR3 reads CASSSGLAGSADTQYF. The CDR3 bases are TGTGCCAGCAGCTCGGGACTAGCGGGTAGCGCAGATACGCAGTATTTT.

The chain couples TRBV27 to TRBJ2-1; 8 positions agree with TRBD1. Germline trimming cut 2 bases from V and 6 bases from J; bases unmatched to any gene: 6. Germline V gene data show CDR1 as MNHEY and CDR2 as SMNVEV (reference sequence). The CDR3 loop spans 15 amino acids. The CDR3 loop reads CASSLGQGLRNEQFF. The CDR3 region has the DNA TGTGCCAGCAGTTTAGGACAGGGCCTCCGCAATGAGCAGTTCTTC.

The CDR3 DNA is TGTGCCAGCAGCTTGGGGGTCGGACTAAGCAATGAGCAGTTCTTC. It encodes CASSLGVGLSNEQFF. The chain combines TRBV5-4 with TRBJ2-1, with a possible D match to TRBD2 (6 bases). With 0 bases removed from V and 6 bases from J, the gap between germline ends came to 13 bases. The CDR3 spans 15 residues. The germline CDR1 and CDR2 sequences are SGHNT and YYREEE (reference sequence). The full variable domain, rest sourced from reference TRBV5-4 and TRBJ2-1, is ETGVTQSPTHLIKTRGQQVTLRCSSQSGHNTVSWYQQALGQGPQFIFQYYREEENGRGNFPPRFSGLQFPNYSSELNVNALELDDSALYLCASSLGVGLSNEQFFGPGTRLTVL.

The J gene is TRBJ1-4, the V gene TRBV28, with TRBD1 matching 7 bases. Per germline, CDR1 MDHEN and CDR2 SYDVKM. This CDR3 spans 14 amino acids. V shed 6 bases and J 7 bases; nucleotides not matched to a gene: 8. CDR3 DNA: TGTGCCAGCAGACCGACAGGGTTGGGTGAAAAACTGTTTTTT. It encodes CASRPTGLGEKLFF.

The chain employs TRBV4-2 and TRBJ2-1; D may be TRBD1 (7 bases). CDR1 LGHNA and CDR2 YNFKEQ come from the germline V gene. This CDR3 comprises 17 residues. V was cut by 2 bases and J by 5 bases, with 19 bases left in between. The CDR3 loop is CASSQTKGQGGNNEQFF. CDR3 in DNA: TGTGCCAGCAGCCAAACTAAGGGGCAGGGGGGTAACAATGAGCAGTTCTTC.

This sequence joins TRBV5-1 and TRBJ2-3; maybe TRBD2 (5 bases). The germline V gene encodes CDR1 SGHRS and CDR2 YFSETQ. V shed 0 bases and J shed 5 bases, with 10 bases lying between them. The CDR3 runs to 14 residues. The CDR3 sequence is CASSLATRGDTQYF. The CDR3 nucleotides are TGCGCCAGCAGCTTGGCAACCCGGGGAGATACGCAGTATTTT.

The CDR3 sequence is CASSLTHGSTDTQYF. The CDR3 DNA reads as TGTGCCAGCAGCTTAACCCATGGCAGCACAGATACGCAGTATTTT. The rearrangement joins TRBV7-9 to TRBJ2-3, with D uncertain. The CDR3 has 15 residues. V was trimmed by 2 bases and J by 0 bases, leaving 9 bases between them. The germline CDR1 and CDR2 sequences are SEHNR and FQNEAQ (reference sequence).